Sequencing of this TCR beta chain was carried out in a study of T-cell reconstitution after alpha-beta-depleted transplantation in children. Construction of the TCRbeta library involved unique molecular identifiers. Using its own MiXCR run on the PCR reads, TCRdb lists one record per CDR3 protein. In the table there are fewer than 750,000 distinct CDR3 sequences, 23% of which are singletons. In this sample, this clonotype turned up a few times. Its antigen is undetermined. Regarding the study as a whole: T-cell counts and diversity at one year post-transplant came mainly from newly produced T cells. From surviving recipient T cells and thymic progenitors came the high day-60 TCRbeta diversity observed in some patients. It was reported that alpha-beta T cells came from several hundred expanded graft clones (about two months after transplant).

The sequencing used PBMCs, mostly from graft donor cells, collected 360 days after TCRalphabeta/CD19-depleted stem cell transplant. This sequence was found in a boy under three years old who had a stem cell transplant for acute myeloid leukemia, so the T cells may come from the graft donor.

The CDR3: CASSALAGGVNEQYF. The CDR3 bases are TGTGCCAGCAGCGCTCTAGCGGGGGGGGTGAACGAGCAGTACTTC. The chain recombines TRBV12-3 or TRBV12-4 with TRBJ2-7; 12 bases map to TRBD2. CDR3 size: 15 residues. Trimming took 6 bases from V and 5 from J; bases not matched to a gene: 8.